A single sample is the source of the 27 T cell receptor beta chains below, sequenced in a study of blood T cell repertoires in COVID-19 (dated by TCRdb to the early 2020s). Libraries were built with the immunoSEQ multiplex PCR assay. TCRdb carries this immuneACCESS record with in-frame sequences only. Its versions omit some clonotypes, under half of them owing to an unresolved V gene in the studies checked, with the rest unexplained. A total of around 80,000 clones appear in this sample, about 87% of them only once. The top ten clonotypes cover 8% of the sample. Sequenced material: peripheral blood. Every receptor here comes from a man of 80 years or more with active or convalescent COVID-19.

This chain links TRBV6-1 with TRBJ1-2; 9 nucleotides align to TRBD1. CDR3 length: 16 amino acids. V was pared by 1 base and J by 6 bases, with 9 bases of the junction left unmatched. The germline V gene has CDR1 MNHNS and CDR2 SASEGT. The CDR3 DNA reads TGTGCCAGCAGTGAAGTATTAGGGGGACAGGGCAATGGCTACACCTTC. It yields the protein CASSEVLGGQGNGYTF.

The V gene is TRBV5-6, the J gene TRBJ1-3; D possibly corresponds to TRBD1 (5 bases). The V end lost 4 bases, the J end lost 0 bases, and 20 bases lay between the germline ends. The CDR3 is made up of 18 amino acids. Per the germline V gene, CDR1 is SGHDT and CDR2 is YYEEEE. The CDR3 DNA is TGTGCCAGCAGCCCCCGACAGCTAATGTCCCCCTCTGGAAACACCATATATTTT. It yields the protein CASSPRQLMSPSGNTIYF.

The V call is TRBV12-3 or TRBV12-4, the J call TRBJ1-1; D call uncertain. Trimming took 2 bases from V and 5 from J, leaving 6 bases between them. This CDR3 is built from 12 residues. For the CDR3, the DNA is TGTGCCAGCAGTTTAACGCGGACTGAAGCTTTCTTT. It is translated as CASSLTRTEAFF.

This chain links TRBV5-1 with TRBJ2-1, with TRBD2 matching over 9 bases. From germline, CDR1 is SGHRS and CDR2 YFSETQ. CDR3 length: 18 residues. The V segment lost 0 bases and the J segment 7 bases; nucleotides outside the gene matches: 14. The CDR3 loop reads CASSLELAGSVLRNEQFF. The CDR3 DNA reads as TGCGCCAGCAGCTTGGAGCTAGCGGGAAGTGTATTGAGGAATGAGCAGTTCTTC.

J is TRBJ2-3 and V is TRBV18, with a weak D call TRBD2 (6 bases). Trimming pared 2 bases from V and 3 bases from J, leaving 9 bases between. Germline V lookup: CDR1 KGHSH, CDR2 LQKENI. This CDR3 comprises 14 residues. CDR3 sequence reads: CASSPTGGTDTQYF. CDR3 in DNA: TGTGCCAGCTCACCAACAGGAGGGACAGATACGCAGTATTTT.

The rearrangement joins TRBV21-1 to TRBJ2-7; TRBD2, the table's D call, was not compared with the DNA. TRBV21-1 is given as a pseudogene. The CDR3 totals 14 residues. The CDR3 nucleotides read TGTGCCAGCAGCCCTTGCGGGGCGCCCTACGAGCAGTACGTC. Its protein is CASSPCGAPYEQYV.

This CDR3 is CATSRDPNMAGGAGYEQFF. The DNA for the CDR3 is TGTGCCACCAGCAGAGATCCCAATATGGCGGGGGGGGCCGGATATGAGCAGTTCTTC. This chain joins TRBV15 and TRBJ2-1; TRBD2 agrees at 9 bases. Germline V gene sequence: CDR1 LNHNV, CDR2 YYDKDF (reference sequence). The CDR3 length is 19 residues. V trimming: 0 bases; J trimming: 8 bases; junction bases outside the gene matches: 17.

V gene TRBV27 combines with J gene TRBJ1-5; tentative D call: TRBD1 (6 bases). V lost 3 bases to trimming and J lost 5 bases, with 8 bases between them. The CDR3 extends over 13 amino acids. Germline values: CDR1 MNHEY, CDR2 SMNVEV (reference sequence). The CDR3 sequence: CASSFAGDQPQHF. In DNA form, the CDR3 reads TGTGCCAGCAGTTTCGCAGGGGATCAGCCCCAGCATTTT.

CDR3 in DNA: TGTGCCAGCAGACTACAGGATCCGAACTATGGCTACACCTTC. Protein sequence: CASRLQDPNYGYTF. The rearrangement links TRBV6-6 to TRBJ1-2, with a weak D call TRBD1 (5 bases). Between the trimmed V and J ends, which lost 6 bases and 2 bases, there was a span of 13 bases. CDR1 and CDR2 from the germline V gene are MNHNY and SVGAGI (reference sequence). The length of the CDR3 is 14 residues.

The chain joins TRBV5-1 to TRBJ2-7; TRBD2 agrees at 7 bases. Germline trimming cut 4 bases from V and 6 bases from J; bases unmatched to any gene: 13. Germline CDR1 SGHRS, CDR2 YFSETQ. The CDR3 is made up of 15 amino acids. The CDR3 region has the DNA TGCGCCAGCAGCCTAAGGACTAGTAGGGCCTCCGAGCAGTACGTC. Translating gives CASSLRTSRASEQYV.

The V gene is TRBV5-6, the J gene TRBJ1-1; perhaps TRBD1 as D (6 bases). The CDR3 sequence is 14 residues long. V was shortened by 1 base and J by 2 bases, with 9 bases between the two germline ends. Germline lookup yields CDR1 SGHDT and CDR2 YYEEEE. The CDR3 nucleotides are TGTGCCAGCAGCTTGTTACAGGGAAACACTGAAGCTTTCTTT. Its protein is CASSLLQGNTEAFF.

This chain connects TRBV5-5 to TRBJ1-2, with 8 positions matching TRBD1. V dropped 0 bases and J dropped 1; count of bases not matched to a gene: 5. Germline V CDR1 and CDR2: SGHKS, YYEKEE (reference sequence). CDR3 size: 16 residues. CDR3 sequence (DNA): TGTGCCAGCAGCTTGGGACAGGGGCGAGATAACTATGGCTACACCTTC. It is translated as CASSLGQGRDNYGYTF.

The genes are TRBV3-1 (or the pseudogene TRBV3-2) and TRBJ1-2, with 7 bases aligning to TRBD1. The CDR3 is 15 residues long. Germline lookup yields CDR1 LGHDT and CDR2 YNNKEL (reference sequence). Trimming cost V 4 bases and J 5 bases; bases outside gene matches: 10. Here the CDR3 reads CASSRNDRESYGYTF. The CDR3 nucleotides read TGTGCCAGCAGCCGAAACGACAGGGAATCTTATGGCTACACCTTC.

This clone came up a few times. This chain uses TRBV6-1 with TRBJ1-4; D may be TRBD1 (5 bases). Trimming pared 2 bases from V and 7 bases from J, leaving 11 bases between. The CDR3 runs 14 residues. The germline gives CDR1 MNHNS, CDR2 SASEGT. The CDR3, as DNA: TGTGCCAGCAGTGAAAGGGGTAGGAGTGAAAAACTGTTTTTT. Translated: CASSERGRSEKLFF.

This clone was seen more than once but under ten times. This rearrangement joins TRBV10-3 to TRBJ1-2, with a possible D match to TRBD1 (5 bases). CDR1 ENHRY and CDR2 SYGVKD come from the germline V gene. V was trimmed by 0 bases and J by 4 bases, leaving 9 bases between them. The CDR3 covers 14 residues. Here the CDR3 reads CAISESMGGYGYTF. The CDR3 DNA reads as TGTGCCATCAGTGAGTCGATGGGGGGCTATGGCTACACCTTC.

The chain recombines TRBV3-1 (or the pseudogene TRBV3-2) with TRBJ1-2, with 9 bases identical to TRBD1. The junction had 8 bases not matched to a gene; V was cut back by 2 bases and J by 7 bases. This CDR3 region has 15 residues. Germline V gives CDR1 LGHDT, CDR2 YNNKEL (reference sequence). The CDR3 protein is CASSQSLTGGFGYTF. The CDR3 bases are TGTGCCAGCAGCCAAAGCTTGACAGGGGGTTTTGGCTACACCTTC.

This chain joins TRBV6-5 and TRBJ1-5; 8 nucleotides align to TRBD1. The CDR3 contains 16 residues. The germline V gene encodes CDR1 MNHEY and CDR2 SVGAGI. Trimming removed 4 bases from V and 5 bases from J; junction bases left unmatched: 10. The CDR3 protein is CASSFRGPHGYQPQHF. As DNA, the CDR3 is TGTGCCAGCAGTTTCAGGGGGCCTCACGGTTATCAGCCCCAGCATTTT.

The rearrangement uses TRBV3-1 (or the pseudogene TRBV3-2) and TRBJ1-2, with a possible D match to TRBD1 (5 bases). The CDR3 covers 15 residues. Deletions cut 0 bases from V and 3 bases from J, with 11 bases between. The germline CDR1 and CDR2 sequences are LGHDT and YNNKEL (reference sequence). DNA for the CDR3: TGTGCCAGCAGCCAAGATGTTCAGGGCGACTATGGCTACACCTTC. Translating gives CASSQDVQGDYGYTF.

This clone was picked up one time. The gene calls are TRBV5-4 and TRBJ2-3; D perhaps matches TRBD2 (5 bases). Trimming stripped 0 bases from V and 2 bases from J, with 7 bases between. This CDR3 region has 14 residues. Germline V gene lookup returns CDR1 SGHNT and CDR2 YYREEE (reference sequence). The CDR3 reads CASSLGGATDTQYF. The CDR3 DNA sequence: TGTGCCAGCAGCTTGGGGGGAGCCACAGATACGCAGTATTTT.

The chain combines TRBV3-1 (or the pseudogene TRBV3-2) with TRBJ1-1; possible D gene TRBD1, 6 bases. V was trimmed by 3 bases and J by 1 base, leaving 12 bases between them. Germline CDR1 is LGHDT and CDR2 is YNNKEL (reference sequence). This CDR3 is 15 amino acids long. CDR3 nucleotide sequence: TGTGCCAGCAGCCACAGGGGAGGGGAGAACACTGAAGCTTTCTTT. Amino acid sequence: CASSHRGGENTEAFF.

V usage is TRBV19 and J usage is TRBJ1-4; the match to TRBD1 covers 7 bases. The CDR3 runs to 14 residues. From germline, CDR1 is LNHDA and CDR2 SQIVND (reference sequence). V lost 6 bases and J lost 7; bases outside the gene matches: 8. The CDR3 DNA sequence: TGTGCCAGTAGATCGAACAGGGGCAGTGAAAAACTGTTTTTT. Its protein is CASRSNRGSEKLFF. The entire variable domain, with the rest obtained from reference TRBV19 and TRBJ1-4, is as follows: DGGITQSPKYLFRKEGQNVTLSCEQNLNHDAMYWYRQDPGQGLRLIYYSQIVNDFQKGDIAEGYSVSREKKESFPLTVTSAQKNPTAFYLCASRSNRGSEKLFFGSGTQLSVL.

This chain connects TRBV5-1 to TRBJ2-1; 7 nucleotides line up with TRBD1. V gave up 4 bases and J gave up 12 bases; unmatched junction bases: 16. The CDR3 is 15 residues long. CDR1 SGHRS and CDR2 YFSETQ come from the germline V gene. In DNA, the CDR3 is TGCGCCAGCAGCCCTGGGACAGTTTTAATGAGTAGGCAGTTCTTC. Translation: CASSPGTVLMSRQFF.

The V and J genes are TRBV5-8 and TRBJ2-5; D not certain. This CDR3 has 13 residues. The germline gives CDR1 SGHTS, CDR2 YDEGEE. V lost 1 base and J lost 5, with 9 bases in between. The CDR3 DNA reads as TGTGCCAGCAGCTTGTTTGTGGCTGAGACCCAGTACTTC. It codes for CASSLFVAETQYF.

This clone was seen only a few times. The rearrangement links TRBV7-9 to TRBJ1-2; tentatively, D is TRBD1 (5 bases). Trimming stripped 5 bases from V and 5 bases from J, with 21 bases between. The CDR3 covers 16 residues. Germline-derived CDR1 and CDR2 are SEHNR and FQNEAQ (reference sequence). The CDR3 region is CASSPPLVDSLYGYTF. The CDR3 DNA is TGTGCCAGCAGCCCCCCACTTGTCGACAGCCTATATGGCTACACCTTC.

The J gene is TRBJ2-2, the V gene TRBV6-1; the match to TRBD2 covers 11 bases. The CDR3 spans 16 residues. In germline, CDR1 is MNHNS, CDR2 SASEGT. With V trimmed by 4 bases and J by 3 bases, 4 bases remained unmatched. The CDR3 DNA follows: TGTGCCAGCAGTGGCAGACTAGCGGGGTACACCGGGGAGCTGTTTTTT. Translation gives CASSGRLAGYTGELFF.

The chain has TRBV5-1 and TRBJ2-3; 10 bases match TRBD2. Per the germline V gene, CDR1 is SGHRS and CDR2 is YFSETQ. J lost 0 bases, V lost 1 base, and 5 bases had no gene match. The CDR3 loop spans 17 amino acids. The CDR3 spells CASSLTTSGISTDTQYF. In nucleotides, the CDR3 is TGCGCCAGCAGCTTGACTACTAGCGGGATCAGCACAGATACGCAGTATTTT.

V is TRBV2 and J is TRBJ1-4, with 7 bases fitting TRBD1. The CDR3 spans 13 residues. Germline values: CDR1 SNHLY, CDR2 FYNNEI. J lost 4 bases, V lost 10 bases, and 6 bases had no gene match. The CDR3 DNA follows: TGTGCCACACACAGGGGAATTAATGAAAAACTGTTTTTT. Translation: CATHRGINEKLFF. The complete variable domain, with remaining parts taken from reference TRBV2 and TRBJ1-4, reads EPEVTQTPSHQVTQMGQEVILRCVPISNHLYFYWYRQILGQKVEFLVSFYNNEISEKSEIFDDQFSVERPDGSNFTLKIRSTKLEDSAMYFCATHRGINEKLFFGSGTQLSVL.